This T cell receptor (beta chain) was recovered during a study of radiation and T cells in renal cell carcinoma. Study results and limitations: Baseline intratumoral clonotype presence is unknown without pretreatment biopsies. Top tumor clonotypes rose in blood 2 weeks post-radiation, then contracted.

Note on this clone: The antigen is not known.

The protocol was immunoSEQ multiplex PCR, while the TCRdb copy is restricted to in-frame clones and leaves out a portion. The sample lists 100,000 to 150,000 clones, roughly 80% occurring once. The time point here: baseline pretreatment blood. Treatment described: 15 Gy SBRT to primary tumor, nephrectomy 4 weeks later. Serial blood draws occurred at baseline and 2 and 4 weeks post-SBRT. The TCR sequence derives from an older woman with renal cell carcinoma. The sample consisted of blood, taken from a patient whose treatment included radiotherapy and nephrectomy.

Written as DNA, the CDR3 is TGTGCCAGCTCACCCGCCAGGACAGGGGGTGAGGGCTACACCTTC. It encodes CASSPARTGGEGYTF. The V gene is TRBV18, the J gene TRBJ1-2; the match to TRBD1 covers 10 bases. Germline CDR1 is KGHSH and CDR2 is LQKENI. J gave up 8 bases and V 3 bases, and 9 bases lay outside the gene matches. The CDR3 has 15 amino acids.